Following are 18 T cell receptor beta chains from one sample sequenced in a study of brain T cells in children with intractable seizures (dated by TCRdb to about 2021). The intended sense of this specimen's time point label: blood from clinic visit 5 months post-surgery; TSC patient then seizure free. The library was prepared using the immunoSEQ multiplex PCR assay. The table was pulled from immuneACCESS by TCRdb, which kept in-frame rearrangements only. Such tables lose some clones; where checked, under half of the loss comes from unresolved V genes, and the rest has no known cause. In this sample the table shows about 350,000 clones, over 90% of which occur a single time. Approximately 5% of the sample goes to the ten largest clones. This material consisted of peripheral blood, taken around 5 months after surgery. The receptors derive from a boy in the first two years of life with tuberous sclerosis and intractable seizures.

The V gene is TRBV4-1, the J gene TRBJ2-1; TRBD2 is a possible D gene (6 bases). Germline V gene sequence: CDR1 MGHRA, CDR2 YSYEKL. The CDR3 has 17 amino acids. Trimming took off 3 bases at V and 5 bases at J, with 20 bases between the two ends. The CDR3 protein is CASSQLTWRDRDNEQFF. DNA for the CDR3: TGCGCCAGCAGCCAGCTCACTTGGAGGGATAGAGACAATGAGCAGTTCTTC.

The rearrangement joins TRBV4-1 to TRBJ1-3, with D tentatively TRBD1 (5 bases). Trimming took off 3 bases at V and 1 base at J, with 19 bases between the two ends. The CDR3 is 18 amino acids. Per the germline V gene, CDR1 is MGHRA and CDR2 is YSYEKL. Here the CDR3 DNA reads TGCGCCAGCAGCCAGAAATCCTCTGGGACGGCTTCTGGAAACACCATATATTTT. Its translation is CASSQKSSGTASGNTIYF.

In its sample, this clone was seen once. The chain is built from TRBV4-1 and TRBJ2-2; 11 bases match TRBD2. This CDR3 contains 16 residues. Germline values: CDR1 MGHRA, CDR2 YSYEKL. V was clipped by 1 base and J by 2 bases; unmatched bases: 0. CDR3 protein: CASSQGLAGNTGELFF. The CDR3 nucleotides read TGCGCCAGCAGCCAAGGACTAGCGGGAAACACCGGGGAGCTGTTTTTT.

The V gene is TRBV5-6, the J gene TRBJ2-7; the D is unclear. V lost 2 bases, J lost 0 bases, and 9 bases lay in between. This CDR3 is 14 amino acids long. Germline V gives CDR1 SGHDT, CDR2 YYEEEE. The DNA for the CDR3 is TGTGCCAGCAGCTTAGGTTTAGCCTCCTACGAGCAGTACTTC. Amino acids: CASSLGLASYEQYF.

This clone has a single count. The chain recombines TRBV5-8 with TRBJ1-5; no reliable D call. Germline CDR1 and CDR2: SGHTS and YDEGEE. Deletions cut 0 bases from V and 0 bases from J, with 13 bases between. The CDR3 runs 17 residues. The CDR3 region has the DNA TGTGCCAGCAGCTTGGGGGATTATCCTTATAGCAATCAGCCCCAGCATTTT. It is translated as CASSLGDYPYSNQPQHF.

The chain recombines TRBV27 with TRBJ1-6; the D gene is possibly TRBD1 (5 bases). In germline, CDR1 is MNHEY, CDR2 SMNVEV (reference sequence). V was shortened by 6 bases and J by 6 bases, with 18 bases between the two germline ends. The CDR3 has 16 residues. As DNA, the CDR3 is TGTGCCAGCAGGCCCGGGCCATGGGGACGTAATTCACCCCTCCACTTT. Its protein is CASRPGPWGRNSPLHF.

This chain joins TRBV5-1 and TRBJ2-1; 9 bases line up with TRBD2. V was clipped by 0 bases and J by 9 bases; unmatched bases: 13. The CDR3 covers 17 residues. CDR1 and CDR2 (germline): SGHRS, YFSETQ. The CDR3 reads CASSLVIAGGITAEQFF. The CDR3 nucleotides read TGCGCCAGCAGCTTGGTCATTGCGGGGGGGATAACAGCTGAGCAGTTCTTC.

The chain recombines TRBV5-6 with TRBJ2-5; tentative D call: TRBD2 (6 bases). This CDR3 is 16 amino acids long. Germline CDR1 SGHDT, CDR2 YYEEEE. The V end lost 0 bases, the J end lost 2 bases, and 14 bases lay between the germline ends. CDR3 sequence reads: CASSLVGLTVQETQYF. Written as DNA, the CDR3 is TGTGCCAGCAGCTTGGTGGGACTGACGGTTCAAGAGACCCAGTACTTC.

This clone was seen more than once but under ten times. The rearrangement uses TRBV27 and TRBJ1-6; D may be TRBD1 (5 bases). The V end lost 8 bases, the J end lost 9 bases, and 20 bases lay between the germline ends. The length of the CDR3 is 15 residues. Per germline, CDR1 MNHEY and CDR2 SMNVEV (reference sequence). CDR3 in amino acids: CASGQSHPMFSPLHF. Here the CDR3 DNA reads TGTGCCAGCGGACAATCCCACCCTATGTTTTCACCCCTCCACTTT.

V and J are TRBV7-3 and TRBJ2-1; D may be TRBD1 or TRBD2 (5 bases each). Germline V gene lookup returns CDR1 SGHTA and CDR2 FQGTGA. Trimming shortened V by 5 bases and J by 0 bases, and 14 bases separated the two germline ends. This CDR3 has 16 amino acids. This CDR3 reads CASSPRDRPSYNEQFF. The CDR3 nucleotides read TGTGCCAGCAGCCCAAGGGACCGCCCCTCCTACAATGAGCAGTTCTTC.

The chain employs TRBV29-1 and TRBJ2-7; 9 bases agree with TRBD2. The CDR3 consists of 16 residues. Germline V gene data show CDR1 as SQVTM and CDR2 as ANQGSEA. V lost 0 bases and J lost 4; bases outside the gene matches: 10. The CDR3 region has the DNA TGCAGCGTTGAAGATCGTCTAGCGGGATATCCTTACGAGCAGTACTTC. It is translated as CSVEDRLAGYPYEQYF.

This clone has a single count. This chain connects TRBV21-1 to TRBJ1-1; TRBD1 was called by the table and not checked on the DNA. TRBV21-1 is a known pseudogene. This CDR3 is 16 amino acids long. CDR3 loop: CASSPGRTAQNTEAFF. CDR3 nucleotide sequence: TGTGCCAGCAGCCCCGGCCGGACAGCCCAGAACACTGAAGCTTTCTTT.

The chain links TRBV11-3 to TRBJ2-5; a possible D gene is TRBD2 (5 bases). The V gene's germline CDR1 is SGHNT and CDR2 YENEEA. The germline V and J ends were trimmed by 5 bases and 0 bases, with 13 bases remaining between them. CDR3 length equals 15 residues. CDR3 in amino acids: CASSQEARDQETQYF. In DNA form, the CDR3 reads TGTGCCAGCAGCCAAGAGGCGCGGGACCAAGAGACCCAGTACTTC.

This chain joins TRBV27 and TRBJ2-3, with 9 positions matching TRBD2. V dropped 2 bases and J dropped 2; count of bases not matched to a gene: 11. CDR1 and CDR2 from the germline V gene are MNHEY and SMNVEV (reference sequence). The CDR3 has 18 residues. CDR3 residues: CASSLLPPSSGATDTQYF. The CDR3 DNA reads TGTGCCAGCAGTTTACTCCCACCCTCTAGCGGGGCCACAGATACGCAGTATTTT.

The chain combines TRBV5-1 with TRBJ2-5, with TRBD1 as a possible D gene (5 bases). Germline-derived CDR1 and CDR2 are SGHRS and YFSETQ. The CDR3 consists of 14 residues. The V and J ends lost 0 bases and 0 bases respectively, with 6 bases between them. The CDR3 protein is CASSLGQHQETQYF. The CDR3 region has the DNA TGCGCCAGCAGCTTGGGACAGCACCAAGAGACCCAGTACTTC.

The CDR3 DNA is TGTGCCGGGGAATCCGGGACAGGGACTGGTGAGCAGTTCTTC. Its translation is CAGESGTGTGEQFF. The chain joins TRBV2 to TRBJ2-1; 9 bases are a match to TRBD1. The J segment lost 9 bases and the V segment lost 11 bases, leaving 14 bases of the junction unmatched. This CDR3 has 14 residues. CDR1 SNHLY and CDR2 FYNNEI come from the germline V gene.

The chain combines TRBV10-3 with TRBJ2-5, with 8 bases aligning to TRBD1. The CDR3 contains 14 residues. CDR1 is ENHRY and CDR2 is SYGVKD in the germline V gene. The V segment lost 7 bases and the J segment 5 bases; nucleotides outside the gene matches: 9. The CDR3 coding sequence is TGTGCCATCAAGGGACAGGTGGATGGGGAGACCCAGTACTTC. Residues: CAIKGQVDGETQYF.

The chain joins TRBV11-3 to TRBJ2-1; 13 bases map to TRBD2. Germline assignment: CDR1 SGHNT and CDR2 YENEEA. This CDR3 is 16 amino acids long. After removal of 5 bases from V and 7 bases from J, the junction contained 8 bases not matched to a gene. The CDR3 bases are TGTGCCAGCAGCCCCCGGACTAGCGGGAGACGAAATGAGCAGTTCTTC. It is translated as CASSPRTSGRRNEQFF.